What follows describes a single T cell receptor beta chain. The antigen remains undetermined. In germline, CDR1 is SGHKS, CDR2 YYEKEE (reference sequence). The J segment lost 3 bases and the V segment lost 5 bases, leaving 8 bases of the junction unmatched. CDR3 length equals 16 residues. The sample is drawn from a study of shared clonotypes between healthy human individuals. Study-level background: Those who served as donors were a couple of women and a few men between the ages of 18 and 49. Study-wide results and limits: Large sequencing depth failed to make sorted-subset sequencing complete, rarefaction showed. The study sampled only blood, and tissue repertoires likely differ.

The naive CD8 population came from CD45RO-negative cells selected for CCR7, without terminally differentiated effector memory CD45RA+ cells. Profiled with immunoSEQ multiplex PCR; TCRdb holds only in-frame clones, not every one. The sample holds 800,000 to 950,000 clones, around 96% seen once. This clonotype originated in a man aged 25 to 40 in good health. The sequencing input was naive CD8+ T cells sorted from blood. V usage is TRBV5-5 and J usage is TRBJ2-7; 13 nucleotides agree with TRBD2. CDR3 loop: CASRPGTSGTLYEQYF. CDR3 DNA sequence: TGTGCCAGCAGGCCTGGGACTAGCGGGACCCTCTACGAGCAGTACTTC.